This T cell receptor beta chain was observed in a study of human T cells and chemical hapten exposure. The time point was: patch test 1, 2 weeks after DPC sensitization. The treatment: therapeutic diphenylcyclopropenone sensitization with weekly scalp DPC. CDR1 and CDR2 (germline): SGHVS, FNYEAQ. The CDR3 is 11 amino acids. Trimming stripped 5 bases from V and 6 bases from J, with 8 bases between. General observations from the study: Counts of expanded TCRs at PT1 were positively correlated with patch test score.

As concerns this clonotype: The antigen is undetermined.

The library gave individual cDNA molecules unique molecular identifiers. In the authors' methods: Counts of TCRs in each sample centred on a median of about 95,000 and extended from around 25,000 to 690,000. TCRdb reanalysed the RACE reads using MiXCR and keeps one entry per CDR3 protein. What appears here as the V and J calls and clone size reflects TCRdb's work, not the paper's. This table holds approximately 77,000 distinct CDR3 sequences, roughly 7.1% found once. The receptor comes from a woman aged 25 to 39 with alopecia areata. Some clones in this sample may be carry-over from other donors' samples. This chain joins TRBV7-6 and TRBJ2-7; D not resolved. Source: whole blood, taken in connection with sensitization to the hapten diphenylcyclopropenone (DPC). This CDR3 is CASSPLCEQYF. The CDR3 coding sequence is TGTGCCAGCAGCCCACTATGCGAGCAGTACTTC.